These 28 T cell receptor beta chains were sequenced from one sample in a study of shared clonotypes between healthy human individuals. The protocol was immunoSEQ multiplex PCR, while the TCRdb copy is restricted to in-frame clones and leaves out a portion. Among 450,000 to 500,000 clones listed, 70% to 80% were seen once. The sequencing sample was made of PBMCs. The origin of the receptors is a woman aged 40 to 50 in good health. Some clones in this sample may be carry-over from other donors' samples.

The rearrangement links TRBV2 to TRBJ2-7, with D perhaps assigned TRBD1 or TRBD2 (5 bases each). The CDR3 is 15 amino acids. V was shortened by 7 bases and J by 0 bases, with 16 bases between the two germline ends. Germline lookup yields CDR1 SNHLY and CDR2 FYNNEI. In DNA, the CDR3 is TGTGCCAGCATCACGCAGGGACCGAGCTCCTACGAGCAGTACTTC. This codes for CASITQGPSSYEQYF.

This clone was counted many times. J is TRBJ1-1 and V is TRBV28, with 7 bases fitting TRBD1. Germline CDR1 and CDR2: MDHEN and SYDVKM. After removal of 7 bases from V and 3 bases from J, the junction contained 8 bases not matched to a gene. The CDR3 consists of 14 residues. The CDR3 DNA sequence: TGTGCCAGCAAACCGGGACAGCCTTACACTGAAGCTTTCTTT. It codes for CASKPGQPYTEAFF. Complete variable domain (other parts from reference TRBV28 and TRBJ1-1): DVKVTQSSRYLVKRTGEKVFLECVQDMDHENMFWYRQDPGLGLRLIYFSYDVKMKEKGDIPEGYSVSREKKERFSLILESASTNQTSMYLCASKPGQPYTEAFFGQGTRLTVV.

The V and J genes are TRBV2 and TRBJ1-2; TRBD1 might be the D (6 bases). Germline V gene sequence: CDR1 SNHLY, CDR2 FYNNEI. This CDR3 has 13 amino acids. The ends were cut back, 4 bases at V and 6 bases at J, with 12 bases in the middle. CDR3 nucleotides: TGTGCCAGCAGTGTGGGGGCGCGTGATGGCTACACCTTC. Amino acids: CASSVGARDGYTF.

This clone was counted only a few times. The chain recombines TRBV5-4 with TRBJ2-7, with 7 bases that match TRBD1. Germline-derived CDR1 and CDR2 are SGHNT and YYREEE (reference sequence). V lost 0 bases, J lost 1 base, and 13 bases stayed unmatched. CDR3 size: 18 residues. CDR3 protein: CASSLVGDSFSRSYEQYF. CDR3 sequence (DNA): TGTGCCAGCAGCTTGGTGGGGGACAGTTTCAGTAGGTCCTACGAGCAGTACTTC.

This rearrangement joins TRBV28 to TRBJ1-2; no clear D. CDR1 and CDR2 (germline): MDHEN, SYDVKM. Trimming cost V 5 bases and J 1 base, with 8 bases left between them. This CDR3 has 13 amino acids. CDR3 bases: TGTGCCAGCAGTCCCGGACTTAACTATGGCTACACCTTC. Its protein is CASSPGLNYGYTF.

J is TRBJ1-1 and V is TRBV25-1, with D tentatively TRBD1 (5 bases). The CDR3 extends over 18 amino acids. V dropped 1 base and J dropped 1 base, with 19 bases sitting between them. CDR1 MGHDK and CDR2 SYGVNS come from the germline V gene. CDR3 coding DNA: TGTGCCAGCAGTGAATTAAGTGGGGGAAGTAGCCGGAACACTGAAGCTTTCTTT. This encodes CASSELSGGSSRNTEAFF.

This rearrangement joins TRBV9 to TRBJ2-6, with D unresolved. Trimming left V 3 bases short and J 0 bases short, with 7 bases between. Germline CDR1 and CDR2: SGDLS and YYNGEE. The length of the CDR3 is 15 residues. The CDR3 sequence is CASSGVSSGANVLTF. Here the CDR3 DNA reads TGTGCCAGCAGCGGCGTGAGCTCTGGGGCCAACGTCCTGACTTTC. Together with reference TRBV9 and TRBJ2-6, the CDR3 gives the full variable domain: DSGVTQTPKHLITATGQRVTLRCSPRSGDLSVYWYQQSLDQGLQFLIQYYNGEERAKGNILERFSAQQFPDLHSELNLSSLELGDSALYFCASSGVSSGANVLTFGAGSRLTVL.

The V gene is TRBV7-2, the J gene TRBJ2-3; 11 positions agree with TRBD2. The ends lost 1 base at V and 2 bases at J; junction bases unmatched: 5. CDR1 SGHTA and CDR2 FQGNSA come from the germline V gene. This CDR3 has 17 residues. The CDR3 DNA follows: TGTGCCAGCAGCTTAGGGCTGACTAGCGGGACCACAGATACGCAGTATTTT. It translates to CASSLGLTSGTTDTQYF.

Comments on this clone: A much larger clone sits a single nucleotide away, making a read error possible. The chain employs TRBV28 and TRBJ2-2; D gene unclear. Germline V gene lookup returns CDR1 MDHEN and CDR2 SYDVKM. Trimming removed 5 bases from V and 3 bases from J, with 1 base in between. The CDR3 runs to 11 residues. The CDR3 coding sequence is TGTGCCAGCAGTCACACCGGGGAGCTGTTTTTT. Its protein is CASSHTGELFF.

This chain uses TRBV27 with TRBJ1-1; 7 bases fit TRBD1. CDR3 size: 14 residues. With 0 bases clipped from V and 5 bases from J, the junction kept 3 bases outside the gene matches. Per germline, CDR1 MNHEY and CDR2 SMNVEV (reference sequence). CDR3 loop: CASSLSGGWTEAFF. CDR3 in DNA: TGTGCCAGCAGTTTATCAGGGGGCTGGACTGAAGCTTTCTTT.

J is TRBJ2-7 and V is TRBV7-6; 16 positions agree with TRBD2. The CDR3 length is 18 residues. V shed 3 bases and J 4 bases; nucleotides not matched to a gene: 9. Germline V lookup: CDR1 SGHVS, CDR2 FNYEAQ. DNA of the CDR3: TGTGCCAGCAGCTTTCCCGGGACTAGCGGGAGGGCCAGTTACGAGCAGTACTTC. It encodes CASSFPGTSGRASYEQYF.

This clone was recorded at least ten times. The V call is TRBV11-3, the J call TRBJ2-1; D call uncertain. CDR3 length: 13 amino acids. Germline V lookup: CDR1 SGHNT, CDR2 YENEEA. V dropped 5 bases and J dropped 2 bases, with 7 bases sitting between them. The CDR3 protein is CASSPRPYNEQFF. DNA for the CDR3: TGTGCCAGCAGCCCCCGCCCCTACAATGAGCAGTTCTTC.

J is TRBJ1-1 and V is TRBV10-3; TRBD1 might be the D (5 bases). The germline V gene has CDR1 ENHRY and CDR2 SYGVKD. V lost 2 bases to trimming and J lost 6 bases, with 10 bases between them. The CDR3 runs to 13 residues. The CDR3 sequence: CAISEGGFAEAFF. The CDR3 DNA reads TGTGCCATCAGTGAGGGGGGGTTCGCTGAAGCTTTCTTT.

CDR3 region: CASRRLAGIYNEQFF. CDR3 nucleotide sequence: TGTGCCAGCAGGCGGCTAGCGGGGATCTACAATGAGCAGTTCTTC. This chain uses TRBV27 with TRBJ2-1; 9 bases are shared with TRBD2. Germline V lookup: CDR1 MNHEY, CDR2 SMNVEV (reference sequence). The CDR3 runs to 15 residues. Losses at the gene ends were 6 bases for V and 3 bases for J; bases not matched to a gene: 6.

This CDR3 is CASSPWDRAKTEAFF. Written as DNA, the CDR3 is TGTGCCAGCAGCCCTTGGGACAGGGCTAAAACTGAAGCTTTCTTT. V is TRBV9 and J is TRBJ1-1; 9 nucleotides match TRBD1. The CDR3 consists of 15 residues. Germline CDR1 reads SGDLS; CDR2 reads YYNGEE. The junction had 9 bases not matched to a gene; V was cut back by 4 bases and J by 5 bases.

This rearrangement joins TRBV10-3 to TRBJ1-2; D is ambiguous. This CDR3 is 14 amino acids long. V was shortened by 10 bases and J by 2 bases, with 17 bases between the two germline ends. The germline V gene encodes CDR1 ENHRY and CDR2 SYGVKD. CDR3 loop: CATARSLSNYGYTF. Here the CDR3 DNA reads TGTGCCACCGCACGGAGCCTCTCAAACTATGGCTACACCTTC.

This chain uses TRBV7-9 with TRBJ2-7, with D perhaps TRBD2 (7 bases). V was clipped by 4 bases and J by 2 bases, with 27 bases between them. This CDR3 spans 19 amino acids. Germline assignment: CDR1 SEHNR and CDR2 FQNEAQ (reference sequence). Written as DNA, the CDR3 is TGTGCCAGCAGCTCCACAGTAGGGAGGGGGGGAGGCCGCCCCTACGAGCAGTACTTC. Protein sequence: CASSSTVGRGGGRPYEQYF.

The J gene is TRBJ2-3, the V gene TRBV9; either TRBD1 or TRBD2 may fit D (7 bases each). Trimming took off 0 bases at V and 0 bases at J, with 23 bases between the two ends. Germline values: CDR1 SGDLS, CDR2 YYNGEE. The length of the CDR3 is 20 residues. CDR3 region: CASSVETGTLAATSTDTQYF. In nucleotides, the CDR3 is TGTGCCAGCAGCGTAGAGACAGGGACTCTAGCGGCGACTAGCACAGATACGCAGTATTTT.

This clone was seen a handful of times. The chain carries TRBV25-1 and TRBJ1-5; the D is unclear. Germline V CDR1 and CDR2: MGHDK, SYGVNS. The CDR3 is 14 amino acids. Trimming shortened V by 4 bases and J by 0 bases, and 7 bases separated the two germline ends. The CDR3 sequence: CASSANYSNQPQHF. In nucleotides, the CDR3 is TGTGCCAGCAGTGCTAATTATAGCAATCAGCCCCAGCATTTT.

The count of this clone is one. The V call is TRBV23-1, the J call TRBJ2-1; 7 bases agree with TRBD2. TRBV23-1 is identified as an open reading frame with a role that is uncertain. Trimming took 2 bases from V and 2 from J; bases not matched to a gene: 3. The CDR3 contains 15 residues. The CDR3 spells CASSQLADPYNEQFF. In DNA, the CDR3 is TGCGCCAGCAGTCAACTAGCGGATCCCTACAATGAGCAGTTCTTC.

Only a few counts were recorded for this clone. The chain is built from TRBV30 and TRBJ2-7, with 8 bases aligning to TRBD2. The CDR3 has 13 amino acids. CDR1 is GTSNPN and CDR2 is SVGIG in the germline V gene (reference sequence). V was pared by 4 bases and J by 2 bases, with 4 bases of the junction left unmatched. The CDR3 protein is CAWTSGSAYEQYF. DNA of the CDR3: TGTGCCTGGACGAGCGGGAGCGCCTACGAGCAGTACTTC. Full variable domain (remainder filled in from reference TRBV30 and TRBJ2-7): SQTIHQWPATLVQPVGSPLSLECTVEGTSNPNLYWYRQAAGRGLQLLFYSVGIGQISSEVPQNLSASRPQDRQFILSSKKLLLSDSGFYLCAWTSGSAYEQYFGPGTRLTVT.

With regard to this clone: This CDR3 is also generated by other DNA sequences in the sample. V usage is TRBV7-2 and J usage is TRBJ1-1; D is ambiguous. Germline lookup yields CDR1 SGHTA and CDR2 FQGNSA. The CDR3 runs 15 residues. Trimming removed 0 bases at V and 7 bases at J, with 15 bases between. The CDR3 sequence: CASSLAVGARFEAFF. The CDR3 region has the DNA TGTGCCAGCAGCTTAGCAGTAGGAGCTCGTTTTGAAGCTTTCTTT.

In DNA form, the CDR3 reads TGTGCCAGCTCACCATCGGAGAGTGAGGGGCAGTACTTC. This codes for CASSPSESEGQYF. The J gene is TRBJ2-5, the V gene TRBV18; D could derive from TRBD1 or TRBD2 (5 bases each). This CDR3 comprises 13 residues. V lost 2 bases, J lost 11 bases, and 15 bases lay in between. Germline V CDR1 and CDR2: KGHSH, LQKENI.

This chain joins TRBV18 and TRBJ2-7; perhaps TRBD1 as D (6 bases). The CDR3 is 13 residues long. The germline V gene encodes CDR1 KGHSH and CDR2 LQKENI. V shed 4 bases and J shed 6 bases, with 13 bases lying between them. CDR3 bases: TGTGCCAGCTCACAAAACAGGGATCGCGAGCAGTACTTC. Protein: CASSQNRDREQYF. Looking up the rest from reference TRBV18 and TRBJ2-7 gives the full variable domain: NAGVMQNPRHLVRRRGQEARLRCSPMKGHSHVYWYRQLPEEGLKFMVYLQKENIIDESGMPKERFSAEFPKEGPSILRIQQVVRGDSAAYFCASSQNRDREQYFGPGTRLTVT.

The sample holds a few counts of this clone. This sequence joins TRBV29-1 and TRBJ2-6; D not resolved. The CDR3 covers 17 residues. Looked up from germline, CDR1 is SQVTM and CDR2 is ANQGSEA. Trimming shortened V by 4 bases and J by 2 bases, and 18 bases separated the two germline ends. CDR3 residues: CSVGPGWGMTGANVLTF. The CDR3 nucleotides are TGCAGCGTTGGACCCGGGTGGGGTATGACTGGGGCCAACGTCCTGACTTTC.

This clone occurred once. J is TRBJ2-2 and V is TRBV6-1; TRBD2 matches 14 bases. CDR1 is MNHNS and CDR2 is SASEGT in the germline V gene. Trimming at V came to 7 bases and at J to 6 bases, leaving 1 base not matched to a gene. The CDR3 is made up of 14 amino acids. CDR3 amino acids: CASKGLAGAGELFF. In nucleotides, the CDR3 is TGTGCCAGCAAGGGACTAGCGGGAGCCGGGGAGCTGTTTTTT.

V usage is TRBV5-1 and J usage is TRBJ2-5; no clear D gene. The end of the DNA is better explained by TRBJ2-7, so the J call may be wrong. This CDR3 comprises 13 residues. From germline, CDR1 is SGHRS and CDR2 YFSETQ. CDR3 residues: CASTQLDSYEQYF. The CDR3 nucleotides are TGCGCCAGCACCCAACTGGACTCCTACGAGCAGTACTTC.

This clone has just one count. The chain has TRBV9 and TRBJ2-7; 10 nucleotides match TRBD1. J lost 3 bases, V lost 3 bases, and 6 bases had no gene match. CDR1 and CDR2 (germline): SGDLS, YYNGEE. The CDR3 loop spans 15 amino acids. CDR3 amino acids: CASSADRGRNYEQYF. The CDR3 nucleotides are TGTGCCAGCAGCGCAGACAGGGGGCGTAACTACGAGCAGTACTTC.